Listed below are T cell receptor beta chains from one sample, sequenced in a study of blood T cell repertoires in COVID-19. Clones were sequenced by immunoSEQ multiplex PCR, and TCRdb holds only the in-frame ones, with some missing. This repertoire shows fewer than 400,000 clones, about 92% found once; its top ten account for roughly 18%. Input material: PBMCs or T cells enriched from blood (not recorded which). Source of these receptors: a woman aged 25 to 39 who had recovered from COVID-19. Each CDR3 is given with its conserved first and last residue. A D gene is named only where the DNA matches it firmly. Part of the rows lack a size; the others show once, few, many or a class for expanded clones.

abundance: few; j_gene: TRBJ1-6; d_gene: NA; v_gene: TRBV27; CDR3aa: CASSPTGNEYSPLHF; CDR3nt: TGTGCCAGCAGCCCAACAGGGAACGAGTATTCACCCCTCCACTTT
abundance: NA; j_gene: TRBJ1-1; d_gene: TRBD1; v_gene: TRBV7-9; CDR3aa: CASSSRTGNTEAFF; CDR3nt: TGTGCCAGCAGCTCCCGGACAGGGAACACTGAAGCTTTCTTT
abundance: NA; j_gene: TRBJ2-5; d_gene: TRBD2; v_gene: TRBV7-2; CDR3aa: CASSSHVAGQETQYF; CDR3nt: TGTGCCAGCAGCTCACACGTAGCGGGGCAAGAGACCCAGTACTTC
abundance: NA; j_gene: TRBJ2-7; d_gene: NA; v_gene: TRBV5-1; CDR3aa: CASSAASISYEQYF; CDR3nt: TGCGCCAGCAGCGCGGCCAGTATTTCCTACGAGCAGTACTTC
abundance: NA; j_gene: TRBJ1-1; d_gene: NA; v_gene: TRBV5-1; CDR3aa: CASSLNAENTEAFF; CDR3nt: TGCGCCAGCAGCTTGAATGCAGAAAACACTGAAGCTTTCTTT
abundance: NA; j_gene: TRBJ2-7; d_gene: TRBD1; v_gene: TRBV5-8; CDR3aa: CASSLAGDRGF; CDR3nt: TGTGCCAGCAGCTTGGCTGGGGACAGGGGCTTC
abundance: once; j_gene: TRBJ1-4; d_gene: NA; v_gene: TRBV28; CDR3aa: CASSPGETEKLFF; CDR3nt: TGTGCCAGCAGCCCCGGGGAAACGGAAAAACTGTTTTTT
abundance: NA; j_gene: TRBJ2-3; d_gene: TRBD2; v_gene: TRBV5-1; CDR3aa: CASSDRTSGTNTQYF; CDR3nt: TGCGCCAGCAGCGACAGGACTAGCGGGACTAATACGCAGTATTTT
abundance: once; j_gene: TRBJ2-1; d_gene: TRBD2; v_gene: TRBV5-1; CDR3aa: CATGTSGSREQFF; CDR3nt: TGCGCCACCGGTACTAGCGGGAGTAGGGAGCAGTTCTTC
abundance: once; j_gene: TRBJ1-5; d_gene: NA; v_gene: TRBV3-1/TRBV3-2; CDR3aa: CASSQDLDQPQHF; CDR3nt: TGTGCCAGCAGCCAAGATCTAGATCAGCCCCAGCATTTT
abundance: NA; j_gene: TRBJ1-1; d_gene: NA; v_gene: TRBV15; CDR3aa: CATSRALGGNAEAFF; CDR3nt: TGTGCCACCAGCAGAGCGTTAGGAGGGAATGCTGAAGCTTTCTTT
abundance: NA; j_gene: TRBJ1-6; d_gene: TRBD1; v_gene: TRBV7-9; CDR3aa: CASSHIRGPNNSPLHF; CDR3nt: TGTGCCAGCAGTCATATCAGGGGGCCCAATAATTCACCCCTCCACTTT
abundance: NA; j_gene: TRBJ1-4; d_gene: NA; v_gene: TRBV29-1; CDR3aa: CSARRGEEKLFF; CDR3nt: TGCAGCGCTCGCAGGGGAGAGGAAAAACTGTTTTTT
abundance: NA; j_gene: TRBJ2-5; d_gene: NA; v_gene: TRBV13; CDR3aa: CASAGLEETQYF; CDR3nt: TGTGCCAGCGCGGGGTTGGAAGAGACCCAGTACTTC
abundance: NA; j_gene: TRBJ2-1; d_gene: TRBD2; v_gene: TRBV28; CDR3aa: CASSLTSGSSYNEQFF; CDR3nt: TGTGCCAGCAGTTTGACTAGCGGGAGTTCCTACAATGAGCAGTTCTTC
abundance: NA; j_gene: TRBJ2-4; d_gene: NA; v_gene: TRBV7-9; CDR3aa: CASSWVENIQYF; CDR3nt: TGTGCCAGCAGCTGGGTGGAGAACATTCAGTACTTC
abundance: NA; j_gene: TRBJ1-5; d_gene: NA; v_gene: TRBV12-3/TRBV12-4; CDR3aa: CASSLAEVQPQHF; CDR3nt: TGTGCCAGCAGTTTAGCGGAGGTTCAGCCCCAGCATTTT
abundance: NA; j_gene: TRBJ1-1; d_gene: NA; v_gene: TRBV7-9; CDR3aa: CASSFGGMNTEASF; CDR3nt: TGTGCCAGCAGCTTTGGAGGAATGAACACTGAAGCTTCCTTT
abundance: NA; j_gene: TRBJ2-7; d_gene: TRBD1; v_gene: TRBV2; CDR3aa: CASSADRGPYEQYF; CDR3nt: TGTGCCAGCAGTGCCGACAGGGGGCCTTACGAGCAGTACTTC
abundance: NA; j_gene: TRBJ1-1; d_gene: NA; v_gene: TRBV2; CDR3aa: CASSAQLNTEAFF; CDR3nt: TGTGCCAGCAGTGCCCAGTTGAACACTGAAGCTTTCTTT
abundance: NA; j_gene: TRBJ1-1; d_gene: NA; v_gene: TRBV5-1; CDR3aa: CASSLLLGPKNTEAFF; CDR3nt: TGCGCCAGCAGCTTGTTACTCGGTCCCAAGAACACTGAAGCTTTCTTT
abundance: NA; j_gene: TRBJ2-1; d_gene: NA; v_gene: TRBV7-2; CDR3aa: CASSLGAGSSYNEQFF; CDR3nt: TGTGCCAGCAGCCTAGGGGCGGGGAGCTCCTACAATGAGCAGTTCTTC
abundance: NA; j_gene: TRBJ2-5; d_gene: NA; v_gene: TRBV27; CDR3aa: CASSPPGFPYQETQYF; CDR3nt: TGTGCCAGCAGTCCCCCGGGGTTCCCTTACCAAGAGACCCAGTACTTC
abundance: NA; j_gene: TRBJ2-5; d_gene: TRBD1; v_gene: TRBV5-1; CDR3aa: CASSQGQGMKQETQYF; CDR3nt: TGCGCCAGCAGCCAGGGACAGGGAATGAAGCAAGAGACCCAGTACTTC
abundance: NA; j_gene: TRBJ1-1; d_gene: NA; v_gene: TRBV9; CDR3aa: CASSVQDTEAFF; CDR3nt: TGTGCCAGCAGCGTACAGGACACTGAAGCTTTCTTT
abundance: NA; j_gene: TRBJ1-1; d_gene: NA; v_gene: TRBV6-5; CDR3aa: CASSYNPRASEAFF; CDR3nt: TGTGCCAGCAGTTACAACCCCAGGGCCTCTGAAGCTTTCTTT
abundance: NA; j_gene: TRBJ2-7; d_gene: TRBD1; v_gene: TRBV6-5; CDR3aa: CASRNPGQGAYEQYF; CDR3nt: TGTGCCAGCAGGAACCCGGGACAGGGAGCCTACGAGCAGTACTTC
abundance: NA; j_gene: TRBJ2-3; d_gene: NA; v_gene: TRBV7-9; CDR3aa: CASSFSGSGDTQYF; CDR3nt: TGTGCCAGCAGCTTTAGCGGTTCCGGGGATACGCAGTATTTT
abundance: NA; j_gene: TRBJ1-1; d_gene: TRBD1; v_gene: TRBV6-5; CDR3aa: CASGTGETEAFF; CDR3nt: TGTGCCAGCGGGACAGGGGAGACTGAAGCTTTCTTT
abundance: NA; j_gene: TRBJ1-5; d_gene: TRBD1; v_gene: TRBV23-1; CDR3aa: CASSDRVGQPQHF; CDR3nt: TGCGCCAGCAGTGACAGGGTAGGTCAGCCCCAGCATTTT
abundance: NA; j_gene: TRBJ1-2; d_gene: NA; v_gene: TRBV27; CDR3aa: CASSLSGSSYGYTF; CDR3nt: TGTGCCAGCAGTTTGTCAGGTTCGAGCTATGGCTACACCTTC
abundance: NA; j_gene: TRBJ1-1; d_gene: NA; v_gene: TRBV5-1; CDR3aa: CASQLGGNTEAFF; CDR3nt: TGCGCCAGCCAGCTTGGAGGGAACACTGAAGCTTTCTTT
abundance: NA; j_gene: TRBJ2-7; d_gene: TRBD2; v_gene: TRBV7-6; CDR3aa: CASSLVGGTADEQYF; CDR3nt: TGTGCCAGCAGCTTAGTGGGAGGGACTGCCGACGAGCAGTACTTC
abundance: once; j_gene: TRBJ2-7; d_gene: NA; v_gene: TRBV15; CDR3aa: CATSRDGTTFYEQYF; CDR3nt: TGTGCCACCAGCAGAGACGGGACAACCTTCTACGAGCAGTACTTC
abundance: NA; j_gene: TRBJ2-2; d_gene: NA; v_gene: TRBV18; CDR3aa: CASSPGSGSGELFF; CDR3nt: TGTGCCAGCTCACCCGGATCGGGATCCGGGGAGCTGTTTTTT
abundance: NA; j_gene: TRBJ1-5; d_gene: TRBD1; v_gene: TRBV19; CDR3aa: CASSRQGVDQPQHF; CDR3nt: TGTGCCAGTAGCCGACAGGGAGTAGATCAGCCCCAGCATTTT
abundance: NA; j_gene: TRBJ1-1; d_gene: TRBD1; v_gene: TRBV28; CDR3aa: CASSFQGATEAFF; CDR3nt: TGTGCCAGCAGTTTTCAGGGGGCCACTGAAGCTTTCTTT